A selection of T cell receptor beta chains follows, all from one sample in a study of T cells in Graves' hyperthyroidism and ophthalmopathy. TCRdb analysed the multiplex PCR reads with MiXCR anew, one entry per CDR3 protein. The data show 300,000 to 450,000 distinct CDR3 sequences, roughly 15% seen once. Source material: blood. Every receptor here comes from a woman aged 25 to 39 with Graves' ophthalmopathy. CDR3s leave out the opening cysteine and the closing phenylalanine or tryptophan.

j_gene,v_gene,CDR3aa
TRBJ2-1,TRBV9,ASSVGAGRDEQF
TRBJ1-1,TRBV13,ASSAGDRGVRAF
TRBJ2-5,TRBV3-1,ASSQVARGPQETQY
TRBJ2-1,TRBV10-3,AISGGIRTSGFNNEQF
TRBJ1-4,TRBV6-1,ASILDRLAGKLF
TRBJ1-1,TRBV28,ASSLGVGNTEAF
TRBJ2-7,TRBV7-9,ASSDPNGKYSYEQY
TRBJ2-1,TRBV2,ASSVGVLTEQF
TRBJ1-6,TRBV7-3,ASSAGVAYNSPLH
TRBJ1-5,TRBV6-1,ASSPQGAYQPQH
TRBJ1-4,TRBV30,AWSILGANEKLF
TRBJ1-2,TRBV4-1,ASSQVPTDGNYGYT
TRBJ2-2,TRBV7-2,ASSLLQSGELF
TRBJ1-3,TRBV3-1,ASSQGTTPFSGNTIY
TRBJ2-3,TRBV6-6,ASSYSSWRADSTDTQY
TRBJ2-1,TRBV29-1,SVNSGGPRPGQF
TRBJ2-7,TRBV5-8,ASSSGQGVLTYEQY
TRBJ2-1,TRBV28,ASSLNNPEQF
TRBJ2-3,TRBV7-2,ASSTLGGGYPDTQY
TRBJ2-1,TRBV11-2,ASSLEGAAGGYNEQF
TRBJ1-2,TRBV2,ASTGTGGGSYGYT
TRBJ1-6,TRBV7-2,ASSLDRVLSPLH
TRBJ1-1,TRBV20-1,SAVLFGSNTEAF
TRBJ2-1,TRBV7-8,ASSPLSGVGNEQF
TRBJ2-1,TRBV6-2/TRBV6-3,ASSNLPASLGNEQF
TRBJ2-7,TRBV5-1,ASSSPGQEVYEQY
TRBJ2-1,TRBV6-1,ASSEPGRGRNEQF
TRBJ2-1,TRBV30,AWSVPLKRGVYNEQF
TRBJ1-2,TRBV7-2,ASNLGQGTYGYT
TRBJ1-2,TRBV11-3,ASSEPPVRYGYT
TRBJ2-1,TRBV30,AWSGTPGSNEQF
TRBJ1-2,TRBV7-2,ASSSPVGGYT
TRBJ2-5,TRBV11-2,ASSLRELRETQY
TRBJ2-1,TRBV3-1,AIPFRDNPHNEQF
TRBJ1-4,TRBV7-8,ASSLGSRGSKEKLF
TRBJ1-5,TRBV12-3/TRBV12-4,ASSSYRSRGQPQH
TRBJ2-1,TRBV6-5,ASSYKAAYNEQF
TRBJ1-1,TRBV7-9,ASSLSLMSTEAF
TRBJ2-7,TRBV7-9,ASSSPNSGVTYEQY
TRBJ2-7,TRBV27,ASSFSGQAVPYYEQY
TRBJ2-1,TRBV15,ATSRGDRTYNEQF
TRBJ1-1,TRBV9,ASSVGPATEAF
TRBJ2-5,TRBV7-2,ASSRNGQETQY
TRBJ1-1,TRBV12-3/TRBV12-4,ASSFRQGNTEAF
TRBJ1-2,TRBV6-1,ASSALTYRGRYNYGYT
TRBJ1-1,TRBV4-2,ASSQYWGTMNTEAF
TRBJ2-2,TRBV6-1,ATGQANTGELF
TRBJ1-3,TRBV18,ASSPPGGLGGNTIY
TRBJ2-7,TRBV20-1,SARQGEYEQY
TRBJ2-4,TRBV20-1,SASPRLAKNIQY
TRBJ1-1,TRBV7-8,ASSLGTGGATEAF
TRBJ1-5,TRBV19,ASTPPGGWGQPQH
TRBJ2-2,TRBV7-3,ASSLQGPANTGELF